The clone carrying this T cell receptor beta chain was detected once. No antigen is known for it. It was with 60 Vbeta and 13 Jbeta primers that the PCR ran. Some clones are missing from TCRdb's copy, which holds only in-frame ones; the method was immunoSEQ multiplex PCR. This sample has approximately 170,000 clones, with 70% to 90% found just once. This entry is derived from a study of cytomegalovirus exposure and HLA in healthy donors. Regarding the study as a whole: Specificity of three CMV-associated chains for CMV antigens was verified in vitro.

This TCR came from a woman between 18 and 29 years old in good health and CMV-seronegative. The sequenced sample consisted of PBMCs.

The CDR3, as DNA: TGTGCCAGCAGTGATGTGGCGATAGGGCGGGATGAGCAGTACTTC. Protein: CASSDVAIGRDEQYF. The chain links TRBV2 to TRBJ2-7; the D gene is possibly TRBD2 (6 bases). The V end was cut by 3 bases, the J end by 7 bases, with 19 bases between. Germline V gene sequence: CDR1 SNHLY, CDR2 FYNNEI. The CDR3 consists of 15 residues.